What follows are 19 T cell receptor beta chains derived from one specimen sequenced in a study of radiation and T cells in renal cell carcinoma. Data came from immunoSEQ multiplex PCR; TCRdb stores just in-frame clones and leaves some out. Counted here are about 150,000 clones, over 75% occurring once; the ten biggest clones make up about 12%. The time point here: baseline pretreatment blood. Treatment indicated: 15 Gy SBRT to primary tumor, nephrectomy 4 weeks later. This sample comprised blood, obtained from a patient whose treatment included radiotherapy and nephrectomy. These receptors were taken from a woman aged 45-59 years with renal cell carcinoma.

The CDR3 region has the DNA TGCGCCAGCAGCTTGGACCCACAGGGGTGGTCCTACAATGAGCAGTTCTTC. It is translated as CASSLDPQGWSYNEQFF. The chain carries TRBV5-1 and TRBJ2-1; 7 positions match TRBD1. This CDR3 contains 17 residues. Per the germline V gene, CDR1 is SGHRS and CDR2 is YFSETQ. J gave up 1 base and V 0 bases, and 7 bases lay outside the gene matches. Together with reference TRBV5-1 and TRBJ2-1, the CDR3 gives the full variable domain: KAGVTQTPRYLIKTRGQQVTLSCSPISGHRSVSWYQQTPGQGLQFLFEYFSETQRNKGNFPGRFSGRQFSNSRSEMNVSTLELGDSALYLCASSLDPQGWSYNEQFFGPGTRLTVL.

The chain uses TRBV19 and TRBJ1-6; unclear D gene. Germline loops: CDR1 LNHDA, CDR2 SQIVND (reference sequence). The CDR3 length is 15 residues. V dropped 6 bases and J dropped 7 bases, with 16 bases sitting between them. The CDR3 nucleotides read TGTGCCAGTAGCCAGGACCGGGATGGAAATTCACCCCTCCACTTT. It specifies CASSQDRDGNSPLHF.

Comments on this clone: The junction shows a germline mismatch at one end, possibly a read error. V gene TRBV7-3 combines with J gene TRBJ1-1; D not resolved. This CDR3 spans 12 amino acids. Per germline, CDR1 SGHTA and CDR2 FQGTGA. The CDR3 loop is CASTLGNTEAFF. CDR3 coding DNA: TGTGCCAGCACCTTAGGGAACACTGAAGCTTTCTTT.

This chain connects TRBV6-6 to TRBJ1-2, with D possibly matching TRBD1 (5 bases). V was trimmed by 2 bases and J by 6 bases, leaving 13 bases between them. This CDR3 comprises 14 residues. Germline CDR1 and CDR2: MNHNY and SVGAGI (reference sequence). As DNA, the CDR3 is TGTGCCAGCAGTTACCGGGGGATCGGGAATGGCTACACCTTC. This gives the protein CASSYRGIGNGYTF.

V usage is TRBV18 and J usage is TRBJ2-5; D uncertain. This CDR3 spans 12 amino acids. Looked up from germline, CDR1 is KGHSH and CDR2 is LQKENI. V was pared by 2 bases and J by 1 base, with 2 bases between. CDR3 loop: CASSPVQETQYF. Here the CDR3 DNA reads TGTGCCAGCTCACCAGTCCAAGAGACCCAGTACTTC.

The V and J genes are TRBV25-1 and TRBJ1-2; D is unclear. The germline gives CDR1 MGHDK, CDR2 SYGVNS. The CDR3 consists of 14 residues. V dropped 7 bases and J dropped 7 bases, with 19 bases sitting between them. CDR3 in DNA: TGTGCCAGCATTAAAGGACCGCAGGCGGGTGGCTACACCTTC. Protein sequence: CASIKGPQAGGYTF.

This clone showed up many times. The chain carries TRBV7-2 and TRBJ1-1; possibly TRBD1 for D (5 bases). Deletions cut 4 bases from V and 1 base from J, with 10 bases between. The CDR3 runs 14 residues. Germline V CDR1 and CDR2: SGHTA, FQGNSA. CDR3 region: CASSSDRWNTEAFF. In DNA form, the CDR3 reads TGTGCCAGCAGCTCTGACAGATGGAACACTGAAGCTTTCTTT.

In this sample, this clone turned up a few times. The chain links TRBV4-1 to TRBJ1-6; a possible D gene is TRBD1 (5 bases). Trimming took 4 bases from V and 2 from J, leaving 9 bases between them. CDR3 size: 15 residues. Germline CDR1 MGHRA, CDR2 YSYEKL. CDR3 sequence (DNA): TGCGCCAGCAGCCCCCAAGGGGCCTATAATTCACCCCTCCACTTT. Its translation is CASSPQGAYNSPLHF.

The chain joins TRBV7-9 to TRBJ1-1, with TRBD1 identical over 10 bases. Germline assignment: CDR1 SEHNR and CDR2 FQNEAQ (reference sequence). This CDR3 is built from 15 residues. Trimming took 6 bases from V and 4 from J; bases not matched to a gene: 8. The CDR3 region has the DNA TGTGCCAGCAGTTCGGACAGGGGGGAGTGCACTGAAGCTTTCTTT. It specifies CASSSDRGECTEAFF. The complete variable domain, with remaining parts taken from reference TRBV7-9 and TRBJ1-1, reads DTGVSQNPRHKITKRGQNVTFRCDPISEHNRLYWYRQTLGQGPEFLTYFQNEAQLEKSRLLSDRFSAERPKGSFSTLEIQRTEQGDSAMYLCASSSDRGECTEAFFGQGTRLTVV.

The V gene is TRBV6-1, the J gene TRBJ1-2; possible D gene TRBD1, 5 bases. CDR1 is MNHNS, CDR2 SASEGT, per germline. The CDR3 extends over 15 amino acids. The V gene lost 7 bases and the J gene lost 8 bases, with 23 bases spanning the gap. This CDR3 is CASTLSGPGFSGYTF. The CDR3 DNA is TGTGCCAGCACTCTTTCGGGACCCGGGTTTTCGGGCTACACCTTC.

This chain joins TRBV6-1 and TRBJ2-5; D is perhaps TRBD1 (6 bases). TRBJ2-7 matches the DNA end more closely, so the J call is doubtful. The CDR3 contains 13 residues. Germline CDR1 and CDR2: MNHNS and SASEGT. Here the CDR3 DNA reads TGTGCCAGCGAATCTTACAGGGCCTACGAGCAGTACTTC. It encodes CASESYRAYEQYF.

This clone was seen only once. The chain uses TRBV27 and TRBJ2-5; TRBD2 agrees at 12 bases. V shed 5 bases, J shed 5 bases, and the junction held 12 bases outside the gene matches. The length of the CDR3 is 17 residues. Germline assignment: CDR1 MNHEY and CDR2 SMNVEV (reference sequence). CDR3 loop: CASSRQNSGTSGETQYF. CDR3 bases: TGTGCCAGCAGTAGGCAAAACTCCGGGACTAGCGGGGAGACCCAGTACTTC.

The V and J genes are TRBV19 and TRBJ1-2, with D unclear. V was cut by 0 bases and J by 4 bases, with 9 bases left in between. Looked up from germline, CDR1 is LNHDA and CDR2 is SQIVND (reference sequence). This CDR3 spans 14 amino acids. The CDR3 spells CASSIDVSRYGYTF. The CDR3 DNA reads TGTGCCAGTAGTATAGATGTCAGCCGCTATGGCTACACCTTC.

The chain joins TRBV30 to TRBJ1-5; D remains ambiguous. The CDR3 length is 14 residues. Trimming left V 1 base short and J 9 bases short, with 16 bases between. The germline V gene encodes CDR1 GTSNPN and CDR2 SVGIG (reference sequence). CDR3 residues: CAWSEPGVNWPQHF. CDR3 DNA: TGTGCCTGGAGTGAACCCGGGGTAAATTGGCCCCAGCATTTT.

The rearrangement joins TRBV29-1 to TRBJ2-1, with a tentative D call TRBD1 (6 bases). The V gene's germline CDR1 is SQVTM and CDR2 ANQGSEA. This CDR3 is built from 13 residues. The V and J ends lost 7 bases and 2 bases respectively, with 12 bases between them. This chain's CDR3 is CSDTQGPYNEQFF. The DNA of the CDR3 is TGCAGCGATACACAGGGACCCTACAATGAGCAGTTCTTC.

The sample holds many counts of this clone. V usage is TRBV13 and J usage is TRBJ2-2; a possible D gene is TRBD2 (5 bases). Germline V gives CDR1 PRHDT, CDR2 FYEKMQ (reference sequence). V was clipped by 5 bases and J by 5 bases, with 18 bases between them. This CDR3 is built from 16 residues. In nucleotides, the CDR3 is TGTGCCAGCAGCCCCACCCCGGACTTTGGAACCGGGGAGCTGTTTTTT. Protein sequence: CASSPTPDFGTGELFF.

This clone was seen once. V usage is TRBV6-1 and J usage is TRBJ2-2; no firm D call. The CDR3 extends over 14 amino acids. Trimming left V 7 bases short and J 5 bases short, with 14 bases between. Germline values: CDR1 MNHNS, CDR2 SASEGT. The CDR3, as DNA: TGTGCCAGCACCTCCGAGCACCAGACCGGGGAGCTGTTTTTT. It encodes CASTSEHQTGELFF.

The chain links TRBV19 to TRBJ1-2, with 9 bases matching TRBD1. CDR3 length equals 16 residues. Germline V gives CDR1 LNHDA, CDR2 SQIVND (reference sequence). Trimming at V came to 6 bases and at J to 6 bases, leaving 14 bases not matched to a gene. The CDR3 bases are TGTGCCAGTAGCCCTGGCGCGGGACAGGGAGTCGATGGCTACACCTTC. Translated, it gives CASSPGAGQGVDGYTF.

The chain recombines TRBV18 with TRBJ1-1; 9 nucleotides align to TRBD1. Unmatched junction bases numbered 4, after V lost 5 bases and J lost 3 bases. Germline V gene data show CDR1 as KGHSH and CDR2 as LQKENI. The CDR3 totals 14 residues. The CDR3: CASSGQGSYTEAFF. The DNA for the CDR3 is TGTGCCAGCTCAGGACAGGGGTCGTACACTGAAGCTTTCTTT.